This T cell receptor (beta chain) appears in the sequencing data of a study of blood T cell repertoires in COVID-19. Study-level information: Samples came from the United States, Italy and Spain, spanning acute and convalescent COVID-19.

In the original analysis: Using reference gene primer amplification, nucleated cell counts were estimated. Profiled with immunoSEQ multiplex PCR; TCRdb holds only in-frame clones, not every one. V, J and clone size are taken as reported in that table, and D and trimming were inferred from the DNA itself. Altogether about 68,000 clones are present, approximately 86% being singletons, with the ten largest covering under 1.5%. Trimming removed 4 bases from V and 0 bases from J; junction bases left unmatched: 11. The CDR3 contains 19 residues. Germline lookup yields CDR1 SGDLS and CDR2 YYNGEE. The specimen sequenced was peripheral blood. The chain combines TRBV9 with TRBJ1-3; 12 bases fit TRBD1. The receptor comes from a woman in her fifties or sixties with acute or convalescent COVID-19. DNA for the CDR3: TGTGCCAGCAGCCTCCGGACGGGGACAGGGGGCACCTCTGGAAACACCATATATTTT. Its protein is CASSLRTGTGGTSGNTIYF.